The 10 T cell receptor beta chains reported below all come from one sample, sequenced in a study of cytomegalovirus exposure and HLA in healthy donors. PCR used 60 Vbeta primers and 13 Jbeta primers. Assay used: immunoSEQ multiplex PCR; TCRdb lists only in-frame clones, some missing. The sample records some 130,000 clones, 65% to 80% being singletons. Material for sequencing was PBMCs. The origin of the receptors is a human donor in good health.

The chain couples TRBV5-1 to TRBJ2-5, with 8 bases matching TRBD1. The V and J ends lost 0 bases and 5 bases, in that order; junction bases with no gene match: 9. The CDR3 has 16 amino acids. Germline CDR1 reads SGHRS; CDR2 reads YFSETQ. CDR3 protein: CASSLGGQGLVETQYF. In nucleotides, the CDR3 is TGCGCCAGCAGCTTGGGAGGACAGGGACTTGTCGAGACCCAGTACTTC. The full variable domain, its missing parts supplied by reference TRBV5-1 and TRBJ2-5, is KAGVTQTPRYLIKTRGQQVTLSCSPISGHRSVSWYQQTPGQGLQFLFEYFSETQRNKGNFPGRFSGRQFSNSRSEMNVSTLELGDSALYLCASSLGGQGLVETQYFGPGTRLLVL.

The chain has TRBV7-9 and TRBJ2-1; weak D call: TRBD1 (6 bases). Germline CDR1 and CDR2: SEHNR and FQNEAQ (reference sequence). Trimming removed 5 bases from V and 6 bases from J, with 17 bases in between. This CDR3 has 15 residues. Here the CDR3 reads CASSLNRDKSNEQFF. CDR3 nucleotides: TGTGCCAGCAGCCTCAACCGGGACAAAAGCAATGAGCAGTTCTTC.

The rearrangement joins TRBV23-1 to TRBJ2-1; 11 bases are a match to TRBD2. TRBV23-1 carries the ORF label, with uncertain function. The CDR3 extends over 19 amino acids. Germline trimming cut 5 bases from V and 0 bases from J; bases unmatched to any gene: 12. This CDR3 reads CASSNTGTSGASSYNEQFF. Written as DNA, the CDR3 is TGCGCCAGCAGTAACACCGGGACTAGCGGAGCCAGCTCCTACAATGAGCAGTTCTTC.

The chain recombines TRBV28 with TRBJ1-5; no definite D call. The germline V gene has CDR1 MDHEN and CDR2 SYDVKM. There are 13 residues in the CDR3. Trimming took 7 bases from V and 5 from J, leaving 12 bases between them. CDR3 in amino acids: CASMFTVDQPQHF. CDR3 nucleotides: TGTGCCAGCATGTTCACAGTGGATCAGCCCCAGCATTTT.

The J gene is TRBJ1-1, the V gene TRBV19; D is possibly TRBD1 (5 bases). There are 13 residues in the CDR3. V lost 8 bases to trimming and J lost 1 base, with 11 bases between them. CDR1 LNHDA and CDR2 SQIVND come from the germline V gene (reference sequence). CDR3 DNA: TGTGCCAGTGTCGGCAGGGCGAACACTGAAGCTTTCTTT. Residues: CASVGRANTEAFF.

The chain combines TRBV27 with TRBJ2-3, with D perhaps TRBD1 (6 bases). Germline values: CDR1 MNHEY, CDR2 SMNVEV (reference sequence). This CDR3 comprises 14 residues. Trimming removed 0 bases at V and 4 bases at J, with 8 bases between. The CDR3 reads CASSLSGGADTQYF. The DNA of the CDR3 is TGTGCCAGCAGTTTATCTGGGGGCGCAGATACGCAGTATTTT.

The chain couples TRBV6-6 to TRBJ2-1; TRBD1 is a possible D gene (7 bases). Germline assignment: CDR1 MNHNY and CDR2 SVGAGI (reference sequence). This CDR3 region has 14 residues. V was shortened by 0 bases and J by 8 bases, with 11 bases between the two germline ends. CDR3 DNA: TGTGCCAGCAGTTACTCGGAGGGGGCAGATGAGCAGTTCTTC. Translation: CASSYSEGADEQFF.

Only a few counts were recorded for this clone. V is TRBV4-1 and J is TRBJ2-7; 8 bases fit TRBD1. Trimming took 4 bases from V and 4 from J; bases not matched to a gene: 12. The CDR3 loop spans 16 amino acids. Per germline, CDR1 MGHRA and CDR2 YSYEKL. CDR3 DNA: TGCGCCAGCAGCCCGGGACAGGCCCTCGGTCTTTACGAGCAGTACTTC. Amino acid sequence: CASSPGQALGLYEQYF.

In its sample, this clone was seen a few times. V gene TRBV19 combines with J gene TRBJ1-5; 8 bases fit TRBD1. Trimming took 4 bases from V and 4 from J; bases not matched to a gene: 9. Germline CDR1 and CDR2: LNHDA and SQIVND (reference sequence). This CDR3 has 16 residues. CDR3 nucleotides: TGTGCCAGTAGTACTTCCAGGGGGCTAGGGAATCAGCCCCAGCATTTT. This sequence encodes CASSTSRGLGNQPQHF.

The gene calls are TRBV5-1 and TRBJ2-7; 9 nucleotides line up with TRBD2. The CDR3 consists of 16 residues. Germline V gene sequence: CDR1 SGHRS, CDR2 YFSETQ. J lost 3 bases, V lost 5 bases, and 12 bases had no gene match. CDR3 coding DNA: TGCGCCAGCAGTAGGCTTCTAGCGGGACCTAACTACGAGCAGTACTTC. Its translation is CASSRLLAGPNYEQYF. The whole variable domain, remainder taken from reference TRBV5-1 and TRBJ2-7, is KAGVTQTPRYLIKTRGQQVTLSCSPISGHRSVSWYQQTPGQGLQFLFEYFSETQRNKGNFPGRFSGRQFSNSRSEMNVSTLELGDSALYLCASSRLLAGPNYEQYFGPGTRLTVT.